Listed below are T cell receptor beta chains from one sample, sequenced in a study of T cell responses to AZD1222 COVID-19 vaccine. Measured with immunoSEQ multiplex PCR; TCRdb has only the in-frame clones, and not every one. The table lists around 150,000 clones, approximately 90% of them singletons, with about 5.3% in the top ten. The sequencing here drew on peripheral blood, taken on day 0 of AZD1222 vaccination. The receptor source for this set is an adult in good health. Both conserved end residues are part of each CDR3. D genes are given only for firm matches. Clone size is stated in some rows and not others, as once, few, many or a class when expanded.

TRBV27	TRBJ1-2	-	-	TGTGCCAGCAGTTCCGGAGATACTTATGGCTACACCTTC	CASSSGDTYGYTF
TRBV9	TRBJ1-2	-	TRBD1	TGTGCCAGCAGCGGCACAGGGGAAGAAGGGGTCGACTATGGCTACACCTTC	CASSGTGEEGVDYGYTF
TRBV18	TRBJ2-1	-	-	TGTGCCAGCTCACCACCGGGGCTGGGGGCAAATGAGCAGTTCTTC	CASSPPGLGANEQFF
TRBV5-1	TRBJ2-7	-	-	TGCGCCAGCAGCGTACCCGACGGATCCTACGAGCAGTACTTC	CASSVPDGSYEQYF
TRBV29-1	TRBJ1-3	-	-	TGCAGCGTTTTAACAGGGTCTGGAAACACCATATATTTT	CSVLTGSGNTIYF
TRBV19	TRBJ2-3	-	TRBD2	TGTGCCAGTAGTATGGCTAGCGGAGATACGCAGTATTTT	CASSMASGDTQYF
TRBV5-5	TRBJ1-2	-	-	TGTGCCAGCAGCTTGGCCGGGGACGACGACTCGAACTATGGCTACACCTTC	CASSLAGDDDSNYGYTF
TRBV11-3	TRBJ2-2	once	-	TGTGCCAGCAGCTTCAACACCGGGGAGCTGTTTTTT	CASSFNTGELFF
TRBV9	TRBJ2-3	-	-	TGTGCCAGCAGCGCCATCAGGCGGCCAGATACGCAGTATTTT	CASSAIRRPDTQYF
TRBV19	TRBJ2-1	-	TRBD2	TGTGCCAGTAGTATCGGCTGGCTAGCGGGCTCCATAAATCAGTTCTTC	CASSIGWLAGSINQFF
TRBV6-5	TRBJ1-2	-	-	TGTGCCAGCAGTTACTCCAGGCCAGCAGTCGGTTATGGCTACACCTTC	CASSYSRPAVGYGYTF
TRBV4-1	TRBJ2-7	once	TRBD2	TGCGCCAGCAGCGAACTAGCGGGAGGGTACGAGCAGTACTTC	CASSELAGGYEQYF
TRBV6-5	TRBJ2-7	-	TRBD1	TGTGCCAGCAGTTACGGACAGGGAGGAGGATACGAGCAGTACTTC	CASSYGQGGGYEQYF
TRBV28	TRBJ1-4	-	-	TGTGCCAGCAGTGCCCTGGGCAGGGTTGTCGTAAAACTGTTTTTT	CASSALGRVVVKLFF
TRBV6-5	TRBJ1-6	-	-	TGTGCCAGCAGTTACGGGGGCGGAAGGCTCGGTTCACCCCTCCACTTT	CASSYGGGRLGSPLHF
TRBV28	TRBJ2-7	-	-	TGTGCCAGCAGTTTATGGGTCAGCGGTTCCTACGAGCAGTACTTC	CASSLWVSGSYEQYF
TRBV5-4	TRBJ1-2	-	-	TGTGCCAGCAGCCCGAAAGCTAACTATGGCTACACCTTC	CASSPKANYGYTF
TRBV11-2	TRBJ2-4	-	-	TGTGCCAGCAGCTCCCATCCGGGACGGGAGTACTTC	CASSSHPGREYF
TRBV6-2/TRBV6-3	TRBJ1-5	-	TRBD1	TGTGCCAGCAGTTACGGGACAGGGTCGGGTGGAAGCAATCAGCCCCAGCATTTT	CASSYGTGSGGSNQPQHF
TRBV19	TRBJ1-5	-	TRBD1	TGTGCCAGTAGTACCCCGACAGGGATCCTCGATCAGCCCCAGCATTTT	CASSTPTGILDQPQHF
TRBV28	TRBJ1-2	-	TRBD1	TGTGCCAGCAGAGAATCCCGGACAGGCTTCTATGGCTACACCTTC	CASRESRTGFYGYTF
TRBV18	TRBJ2-3	-	-	TGTGCCAGCTCACTGTCCCAGAGCACAGATACGCAGTATTTT	CASSLSQSTDTQYF
TRBV7-9	TRBJ1-1	-	-	TGTGCCAGCAGCCCACCGGGGCTAGGGGGAACTGAAGCTTTCTTT	CASSPPGLGGTEAFF
TRBV7-8	TRBJ1-3	-	-	TGTGCCAGCAGCTTAGACAGGGTACCTCAACTCTCTGGAAACACCATATATTTT	CASSLDRVPQLSGNTIYF
TRBV5-1	TRBJ2-3	few	TRBD2	TGCGCCAGCAGCCGACTAGCGGGAGGGCCAGATACGCAGTATTTT	CASSRLAGGPDTQYF
TRBV3-1/TRBV3-2	TRBJ2-4	-	-	TGTGCCAGCAGCCCCGGACTTGAAAACATTCAGTACTTC	CASSPGLENIQYF
TRBV4-1	TRBJ1-4	-	-	TGCGCCAGCAGCCAAGATGCGGACAGTTCGATTTCGGAACTGTTTTTT	CASSQDADSSISELFF
TRBV7-2	TRBJ1-5	-	TRBD1	TGTGCCAGCAGCCTCCGACAGGGAAATCAGCCCCAGCATTTT	CASSLRQGNQPQHF
TRBV15	TRBJ1-4	-	-	TGTGCCACCTCCGCCTCAACTAATGAAAAACTGTTTTTT	CATSASTNEKLFF
TRBV4-3	TRBJ2-6	-	-	TGCGCCAGCAGCCAAGACGGCTCTGGGGCCAACGTCCTGACTTTC	CASSQDGSGANVLTF
TRBV7-3	TRBJ2-1	-	-	TGTGCCAGCAGCTTAGGATGGTTTGAGCAGTTCTTC	CASSLGWFEQFF
TRBV21-1	TRBJ1-2	-	-	TGTGCCAGTCCCTATGGCTACACCTTC	CASPYGYTF
TRBV28	TRBJ1-5	few	-	TGTGCCAGCAACGAGGGTGGGCTTAATCAGCCCCAGCATTTT	CASNEGGLNQPQHF
TRBV7-3	TRBJ1-1	-	-	TGTGCCAGCAGCTTAGAAGGGAACACTGAAGCTTTCTTT	CASSLEGNTEAFF
TRBV7-9	TRBJ2-7	-	-	TGTGCCAGCAGTTTATCCCCCTACGAGCAGTACTTC	CASSLSPYEQYF
TRBV28	TRBJ1-2	-	TRBD1	TGTGCCAGCAGCAATAACGCGGGACAGGGTTTCTATGGCTACACCTTC	CASSNNAGQGFYGYTF
TRBV19	TRBJ2-5	-	TRBD2	TGTGCCAGTAGTATAGGCGGACTAGCGAGGACCCAGTACTTC	CASSIGGLARTQYF
TRBV11-2	TRBJ1-6	-	-	TGTGCCAGCAGCCGGAGCAACAGCCCCAATTCACCCCTCCACTTT	CASSRSNSPNSPLHF
TRBV6-2/TRBV6-3	TRBJ1-5	-	-	TGTGCCAGCAGTTATGTACGACGGAGCGGGGTGGACAATCAGCCCCAGCATTTT	CASSYVRRSGVDNQPQHF
TRBV4-2	TRBJ2-2	-	-	TGTGCCAGCAGGCGCCTGGGGCTAGGCGGCGGGGAGCTGTTTTTT	CASRRLGLGGGELFF
TRBV19	TRBJ1-1	-	-	TGTGCCAGTATGGAGGGGAGAAGTACTGAAGCTTTCTTT	CASMEGRSTEAFF
TRBV12-3/TRBV12-4	TRBJ1-1	-	TRBD1	TGTGCCAGCAGAAAAAACAGGGGTACTGAAGCTTTCTTT	CASRKNRGTEAFF
TRBV19	TRBJ1-6	-	-	TGTGCCAGTAGGCGAGGGACCATAGGGGATTCACCCCTCCACTTT	CASRRGTIGDSPLHF
TRBV29-1	TRBJ2-2	once	TRBD1	TGCAGCGTCGCCGGGACAGGAAAGAACACCGGGGAGCTGTTTTTT	CSVAGTGKNTGELFF
TRBV5-1	TRBJ2-5	-	-	TGCGCCAGCAGCTTGATGGCGGACCAAGAGACCCAGTACTTC	CASSLMADQETQYF
TRBV5-5	TRBJ2-3	-	TRBD2	TGTGCCAGCAGCCCGATCTTGACTAGCGGCGTCACAGATACGCAGTATTTT	CASSPILTSGVTDTQYF
TRBV7-9	TRBJ2-7	-	TRBD2	TGTGCCAGCAGCCTTACTGGACTAGCGGGAGGGCTCGGGTACGAGCAGTACTTC	CASSLTGLAGGLGYEQYF
TRBV6-4	TRBJ1-6	-	-	TGTGCCAGCCCGAATGACAGCGAGAGGTCGTATTCACCCCTCCACTTT	CASPNDSERSYSPLHF
TRBV5-1	TRBJ2-5	-	-	TGCGCCAGCAGCTCTGCGGCCACGGGGCCCCTGTACCAAGAGACCCAGTACTTC	CASSSAATGPLYQETQYF
TRBV2	TRBJ2-5	once	-	TGTGCCAGCAGTGAATCGGCCCCGGAGACCCAGTACTTC	CASSESAPETQYF
TRBV6-5	TRBJ2-7	-	-	TGTGCCATCGCTAGTCCGAGAGGGGAGATCCACGAGCAGTACTTC	CAIASPRGEIHEQYF
TRBV30	TRBJ2-2	once	-	TGTGCCTGGAGTGGTCGGAACACCGGGGAGCTGTTTTTT	CAWSGRNTGELFF
TRBV7-6	TRBJ1-3	-	TRBD1	TGTGCCAGCAGCTTAACGGGACAGAGTTTGGGAAACACCATATATTTT	CASSLTGQSLGNTIYF